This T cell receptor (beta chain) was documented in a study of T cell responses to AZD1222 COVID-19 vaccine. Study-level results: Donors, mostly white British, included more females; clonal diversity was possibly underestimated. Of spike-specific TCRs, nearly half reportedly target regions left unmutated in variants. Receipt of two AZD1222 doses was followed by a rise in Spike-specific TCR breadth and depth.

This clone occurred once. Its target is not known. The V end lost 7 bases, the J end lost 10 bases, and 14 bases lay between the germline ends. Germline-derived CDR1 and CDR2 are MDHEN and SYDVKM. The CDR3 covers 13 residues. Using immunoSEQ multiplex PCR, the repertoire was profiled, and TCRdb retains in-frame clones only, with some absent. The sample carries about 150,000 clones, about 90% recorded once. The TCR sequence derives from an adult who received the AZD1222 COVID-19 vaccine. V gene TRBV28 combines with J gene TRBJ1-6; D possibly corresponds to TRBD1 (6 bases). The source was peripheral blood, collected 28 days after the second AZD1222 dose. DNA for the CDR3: TGTGCCAGCACAGGGGCGCCGGAATCACCCCTCCACTTT. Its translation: CASTGAPESPLHF.